A selection of T cell receptor beta chains follows, all from one sample in a study of metastatic and nonmetastatic thyroid tumors. Using MiXCR, TCRdb re-called clones from the PCR reads. The table records fewer than 35,000 clones, 25% to 30% of them present only once. The sequencing sample was made of blood. The receptors were sampled from a female donor with papillary thyroid cancer or a benign thyroid nodule (not recorded which). Some clones in this sample may be carry-over from other donors' samples. Both conserved end residues are part of each CDR3. Each record gives: D gene, clone size, V gene, J gene, CDR3 DNA, CDR3 protein. The D gene is left open where the match is weak. The size entry is marked missing in some rows and otherwise reads once, few, many or a size class.

>.|.|TRBV20-1|TRBJ2-1
TGCAGTCCCCACAAACCGGACGGGAATGAGCAGTTCTTC
CSPHKPDGNEQFF
>TRBD2|few|TRBV20-1|TRBJ2-7
TGCAGTGCTTTAGGACTAGCGGGGACCTACGAGCAGTACTTC
CSALGLAGTYEQYF
>TRBD2|few|TRBV6-2/TRBV6-3|TRBJ2-7
TGTGCCAGCAGTTACCTTGGGACTAGCAGCGAGCAGTACTTC
CASSYLGTSSEQYF
>TRBD2|many|TRBV9|TRBJ2-7
TGTGCCAGCAGCCCCACGACTAGCGGGAGAGTGAACGAGCAGTACTTC
CASSPTTSGRVNEQYF
>.|.|TRBV7-3|TRBJ2-3
TGTGCCAGCGCCCTGATCCGGGGGGATACGCAGTATTTT
CASALIRGDTQYF
>.|few|TRBV28|TRBJ1-4
TGTGCCAGCAGTTTACCCTCGAAGGGAAAACTGTTTTTT
CASSLPSKGKLFF
>.|.|TRBV12-3/TRBV12-4|TRBJ2-2
TGTGCCAGCAGTGGAGGGGTGAAGCGGATCTCCACCGGGGAGCTGTTTTTT
CASSGGVKRISTGELFF
>.|.|TRBV20-1|TRBJ1-1
TGCAGTGCTAGAGATATGGGGAAGGGGACTGAAGCTTTCTTT
CSARDMGKGTEAFF
>.|many|TRBV9|TRBJ1-2
TGTGCCAGCAGCGTAGAGGCAGGGCAGGGCTACACCTTC
CASSVEAGQGYTF
>.|many|TRBV27|TRBJ2-7
TGTGCCAGCACTCTTTTCACTTCGCAGTACTTC
CASTLFTSQYF
>TRBD2|few|TRBV6-1|TRBJ2-1
TGTGCCAGCAGTCCAGGGACTAGCGGGACGTACAATGAGCAGTTCTTC
CASSPGTSGTYNEQFF
>.|.|TRBV5-1|TRBJ2-3
TGCGCCAGCAGCTTAGGGACGGACACAGATACGCAGTATTTT
CASSLGTDTDTQYF
>TRBD2|.|TRBV2|TRBJ2-1
TGTGCCAGCAACCGGGAGGGGTATGAGCAGTTCTTC
CASNREGYEQFF
>TRBD2|few|TRBV6-2/TRBV6-3|TRBJ2-3
TGTGCCAGCAGGGAAGGACTAGCGGGGGACACAGATACGCAGTATTTT
CASREGLAGDTDTQYF
>.|.|TRBV7-8|TRBJ2-7
TGTGCCAGCAGCGCGGGACACTACGAGCAGTACTTC
CASSAGHYEQYF
>.|few|TRBV20-1|TRBJ1-2
TGCAGTGCTAGAGAGAGCATTGGGGGGCGCGGCTATGGCTACACCTTC
CSARESIGGRGYGYTF
>.|medium-sized|TRBV6-1|TRBJ1-2
TGTGCCAGCAGCGATGGGCAGGGGAAGGGCTACACCTTC
CASSDGQGKGYTF
>.|medium-sized|TRBV6-1|TRBJ2-3
TGTGCCAGCAGTGAGAGGACATCCAGCACAGATACGCAGTATTTT
CASSERTSSTDTQYF
>.|.|TRBV7-9|TRBJ1-4
TGTGCCAGCAGCTTCCAGGAGCGAAAAGAGGAAAAACTGTTTTTT
CASSFQERKEEKLFF
>TRBD2|.|TRBV7-2|TRBJ2-6
TGTGCCAGCAGCTTAACGGGGGGGATCTCTGGGGCCAACGTCCTGACTTTC
CASSLTGGISGANVLTF
>TRBD2|.|TRBV20-1|TRBJ2-3
TGCAGTGCTAGAGATGGAATAGCGGGGGATACAGATACGCAGTATTTT
CSARDGIAGDTDTQYF
>TRBD1|few|TRBV27|TRBJ1-2
TGTGCCAGCAGCATACAGGGGGCTCATGGCTACGCCTTC
CASSIQGAHGYAF
>.|.|TRBV12-3/TRBV12-4|TRBJ2-2
TGTGCCAGCAGTGGCTTCGGGTTGTTTTTT
CASSGFGLFF
>TRBD2|once|TRBV11-3|TRBJ2-1
TGTGCCAGCAGCTTAGGGTTGGGTAGCGGGGGGGCCTCCGGGAATGAGCAGTTCTTC
CASSLGLGSGGASGNEQFF
>.|few|TRBV6-1|TRBJ1-2
TGTGCCAGCAGTCGGACAGAGAACTATGGCTACACCTTC
CASSRTENYGYTF
>TRBD1|few|TRBV6-1|TRBJ1-2
TGTGCCAGCAGGGGGGACAGTACTAACTATGGCTACACCTTC
CASRGDSTNYGYTF
>.|.|TRBV28|TRBJ1-1
TGTGCCAGCAGTTCAGATGGGTGGGCAACGGCCACTGAAGCTTTCTTT
CASSSDGWATATEAFF
>TRBD2|few|TRBV28|TRBJ2-3
TGTGCCAGCAGTTCTATAGCGGGAGCCGCAGATACGCAGTATTTT
CASSSIAGAADTQYF
>.|.|TRBV5-1|TRBJ2-7
TGCGCCAGCAGCTTGGAGCAAGGGGTCCGGAGCGACGAGCAGTACTTC
CASSLEQGVRSDEQYF
>TRBD2|many|TRBV20-1|TRBJ2-3
TGCAGTGCGACCGGGACTAGCGGCACAGATACGCAGTATTTT
CSATGTSGTDTQYF
>TRBD2|once|TRBV11-1|TRBJ2-7
TGTGCCAGCAGCTTAGGACTAGCGGGAGGGCGCTACGAGCAGTACTTC
CASSLGLAGGRYEQYF
>TRBD2|.|TRBV6-1|TRBJ2-2
TGTGCCAGCAGGCCCCTAGCGGGAGGGGACACCGGGGAGCTGTTTTTT
CASRPLAGGDTGELFF
>.|few|TRBV6-2/TRBV6-3|TRBJ1-5
TGTGCCAGCAGGAAGACAGGTGTGGAACAGCCCCAGCATTTT
CASRKTGVEQPQHF
>TRBD2|many|TRBV7-3|TRBJ2-3
TGTGCCAGCAGCCTGACTAGCGGGGAAGATACGCAGTATTTT
CASSLTSGEDTQYF
>.|.|TRBV7-8|TRBJ2-7
TGTGCCAGCAGCTTAATCTTCGGGCAGAACTACGAGCAGTACTTC
CASSLIFGQNYEQYF
>TRBD2|many|TRBV5-4|TRBJ2-6
TGTGCCAGCAGCTTGGCGGGGGAGGGGCACTCTGGGGCCAACGTCCTGACTTTC
CASSLAGEGHSGANVLTF
>.|few|TRBV6-1|TRBJ1-2
TGTGCCAGCAGGCGGGACGGGAATGGGGGCTACACCTTC
CASRRDGNGGYTF
>TRBD1|once|TRBV20-1|TRBJ1-2
TGCAGTGCCGTAACAGAGACAGGGTGGCACCCTAACTATGGCTACACCTTC
CSAVTETGWHPNYGYTF
>.|once|TRBV11-2|TRBJ2-7
TGTGCCATCAGCTTTCAGGGGGGCTACGAGCAGTACTTC
CAISFQGGYEQYF
>TRBD1|few|TRBV5-1|TRBJ1-2
TGCGCCAGCAGCCTTAATCCGACAGGGGATGGCTACACCTTC
CASSLNPTGDGYTF
>.|.|TRBV5-1|TRBJ2-7
TGCGCCAGCAGAAGTTCCCAGGCCTACGAGCAGTACTTC
CASRSSQAYEQYF
>TRBD1|many|TRBV30|TRBJ2-7
TGTGCCTGGAGTAGGGGGACAGGGGCCTCTGGGCAGTACTTC
CAWSRGTGASGQYF
>.|.|TRBV24-1|TRBJ2-2
TGTGCCACCAGTGAGCCGGGACCAGGAGCCGGGGAGCTGTTTTTT
CATSEPGPGAGELFF
>TRBD2|few|TRBV6-1|TRBJ2-3
TGTGCCAGCGCCCCCCTAGCGGGCCTCACAGATACGCAGTATTTT
CASAPLAGLTDTQYF
>.|few|TRBV20-1|TRBJ1-1
TGCAGTGCTAATTCAGTGTTAACTGAAGCTTTCTTT
CSANSVLTEAFF
>.|few|TRBV10-1|TRBJ2-7
TGCGCCAGCAGTGAGGGAACCGAGCAGTACTTC
CASSEGTEQYF
>.|.|TRBV7-8|TRBJ2-7
TGTGCCAGCATCTTATTCCTAGCCTACGAGCAGTACTTC
CASILFLAYEQYF
>TRBD1|.|TRBV6-2/TRBV6-3|TRBJ1-2
TGTGCCAGCAGTTATCGAAACAACAGGGGGCAAAGGCATGGCTACACCTTC
CASSYRNNRGQRHGYTF
>.|medium-sized|TRBV28|TRBJ1-2
TGTGCCAGCAGTTTACCGGGGACCGCGAATGGGGGCTACACCTTC
CASSLPGTANGGYTF
>TRBD1|.|TRBV28|TRBJ1-2
TGTGCCAGCAGTTGGACAGGGGCGCATGGCTACACCTTC
CASSWTGAHGYTF
>TRBD1|few|TRBV28|TRBJ2-5
TGTGCCAGCAGGCTACCCCAGGGGGTCGGGGAGACCCAGTACTTC
CASRLPQGVGETQYF
>.|few|TRBV6-1|TRBJ2-7
TGTGCCAGCAGTGCCACGGGGTACGAGCAGTACTTC
CASSATGYEQYF